This T cell receptor (beta chain) was sequenced during a study of T cells in women clearing cervical HPV infection. For the study at large: Blood came at first lesion visit for cases, post-clearance for controls.

Regarding this clone: The CDR3 end falls 3 residues outside the read, so it is completed with the germline J gene.

Here immunoSEQ multiplex PCR was the method, and the copy in TCRdb shows in-frame clones only, minus some. The sample includes 40,000 or so clones. This CDR3 is built from 14 residues. Germline loops: CDR1 SGHTA, CDR2 FQGTGA. The V gene is TRBV7-3, the J gene TRBJ2-4; 7 bases align to TRBD2. The receptor was derived from a woman between 18 and 69 years old with a cervical HPV16 infection that either progressed to CIN3+ or cleared (not recorded which). Input material: blood buffy coat. The sequenced part of the CDR3 DNA is TGTGCCAGCAGCTTAAGTGGGGGGGTCTATGGT. This gives the protein CASSLSGGVYG. The complete CDR3 reads CASSLSGGVYGQYF.